These T cell receptor beta chains were read from a single sample in a study of cytomegalovirus exposure and HLA in healthy donors. TCRdb's copy holds only in-frame clones and misses some; the assay was immunoSEQ multiplex PCR. In all, the sample yields more than 200,000 clones. Input material: PBMCs. The receptors stem from a woman aged 25 to 39 in good health and CMV-seropositive. Each CDR3 is given with its conserved first and last residue. A D gene is named only where the DNA matches it firmly.

cdr3_aa cdr3_nt cdr3_length j_call v_call d_call
CASSLWGTGANYGYTF TGTGCCAGCAGTTTATGGGGGACAGGAGCTAACTATGGCTACACCTTC 16 TRBJ1-2 TRBV28 TRBD1
CASSHSGGLQETQYF TGCGCCAGCAGTCACAGCGGGGGGCTTCAAGAGACCCAGTACTTC 15 TRBJ2-5 TRBV4-1 TRBD2
CAISPHREGMNTEAFF TGTGCCATCAGTCCCCACAGGGAGGGGATGAACACTGAAGCTTTCTTT 16 TRBJ1-1 TRBV10-3 -
CASSEDRSSSYEQYF TGTGCCAGCAGTGAAGACAGGTCGAGCTCCTACGAGCAGTACTTC 15 TRBJ2-7 TRBV25-1 -
CASSWAGHAQPQHF TGTGCCAGTAGTTGGGCAGGGCACGCTCAGCCCCAGCATTTT 14 TRBJ1-5 TRBV19 -
CASSLGDRGSEKLFF TGTGCCAGCAGCTTAGGAGACAGGGGTAGTGAAAAACTGTTTTTT 15 TRBJ1-4 TRBV7-6 TRBD1
CASSNGDSQETQYF TGCGCCAGCAGCAACGGGGACAGCCAAGAGACCCAGTACTTC 14 TRBJ2-5 TRBV5-1 TRBD1
CASSLVRAGGQPQHF TGTGCCAGTAGTTTGGTTAGGGCAGGAGGTCAGCCCCAGCATTTT 15 TRBJ1-5 TRBV19 -
CARGAGGFTQYF TGTGCCAGGGGAGCGGGAGGATTTACGCAGTATTTT 12 TRBJ2-3 TRBV5-4 TRBD2
CASSLDRMTYNSPLHF TGTGCCAGCAGCTTGGACAGAATGACCTATAATTCACCCCTCCACTTT 16 TRBJ1-6 TRBV5-6 -
CASSYPLLAGGSEQFF TGTGCCAGCAGTTATCCCCTACTAGCGGGGGGAAGTGAGCAGTTCTTC 16 TRBJ2-1 TRBV6-5 TRBD2
CASSRAGNNEQFF TGCGCCAGCAGTCGAGCGGGAAACAATGAGCAGTTCTTC 13 TRBJ2-1 TRBV10-1 TRBD2
CASSFWGVDEQFF TGTGCCAGCAGTTTTTGGGGCGTGGATGAGCAGTTCTTC 13 TRBJ2-1 TRBV27 -
CASSLISAGGEETQYF TGTGCCAGCAGCTTAATTAGTGCGGGGGGAGAAGAGACCCAGTACTTC 16 TRBJ2-5 TRBV7-7 TRBD2
CASISTGLSSYEQYF TGTGCCAGCATCTCCACAGGGCTTAGCTCCTACGAGCAGTACTTC 15 TRBJ2-7 TRBV6-5 -
CASSSGLAGTEQYF TGTGCCAGTAGCTCAGGACTAGCGGGGACCGAGCAGTACTTC 14 TRBJ2-7 TRBV19 TRBD2
CASSQEGTGNNEQFF TGCGCCAGCAGCCAAGAAGGGACAGGGAACAATGAGCAGTTCTTC 15 TRBJ2-1 TRBV4-1 TRBD1
CASRESPYEQYF TGTGCCAGCAGGGAAAGCCCCTACGAGCAGTACTTC 12 TRBJ2-7 TRBV6-1 -
CASSEVSGGKYNEQFF TGTGCCAGCAGTGAAGTGAGCGGGGGGAAGTACAATGAGCAGTTCTTC 16 TRBJ2-1 TRBV6-1 TRBD2
CASSFGLAGVGELFF TGTGCCAGCAGCTTCGGACTAGCGGGAGTCGGGGAGCTGTTTTTT 15 TRBJ2-2 TRBV11-3 TRBD2
CASSPTGSILGAFF TGTGCCAGCTCACCGACAGGTTCGATACTCGGGGCTTTCTTT 14 TRBJ1-1 TRBV18 -
CASSVITAEAFF TGTGCCAGCAGCGTTATTACGGCTGAAGCTTTCTTT 12 TRBJ1-1 TRBV9 -
CASSPPPGRNTEAFF TGTGCCAGCTCACCACCTCCAGGGCGGAACACTGAAGCTTTCTTT 15 TRBJ1-1 TRBV18 -
CASIRGGPNYGYTF TGTGCCAGCATCCGGGGGGGGCCTAACTATGGCTACACCTTC 14 TRBJ1-2 TRBV6-1 -
CSVEELGYTF TGCAGCGTTGAGGAGCTTGGCTACACCTTC 10 TRBJ1-2 TRBV29-1 -
CASSLGVSGTGGYNEQFF TGCGCCAGCAGCCTGGGGGTATCCGGGACAGGGGGTTACAATGAGCAGTTCTTC 18 TRBJ2-1 TRBV5-1 TRBD1
CASSLRTSGRYEQYF TGTGCCAGCAGCTTACGGACTAGCGGGAGGTACGAGCAGTACTTC 15 TRBJ2-7 TRBV7-2 TRBD2
CASSLGQGGNQPQHF TGTGCCAGCAGCCTGGGACAGGGAGGCAATCAGCCCCAGCATTTT 15 TRBJ1-5 TRBV5-5 TRBD1
CASSPRGRGEKLFF TGTGCCAGCAGCCCCAGAGGGAGAGGCGAAAAACTGTTTTTT 14 TRBJ1-4 TRBV11-2 -
CASSIDRRASQHF TGTGCCAGTAGTATAGATCGGCGGGCCTCCCAGCATTTT 13 TRBJ1-5 TRBV19 -
CASSRQGVAYNEQFF TGTGCCAGCAGCAGACAGGGGGTAGCCTACAATGAGCAGTTCTTC 15 TRBJ2-1 TRBV13 TRBD1